These 14 T cell receptor beta chains came from one sample sequenced in a study of cytomegalovirus exposure and HLA in healthy donors (dated by TCRdb to 2016 to 2017). Receptors were amplified or captured by the immunoSEQ multiplex PCR assay. For the multiplex PCR, a mixture combining 60 forward primers for TCR Vbeta segments and 13 reverse primers for TCR Jbeta segments was used. TCRdb mirrors the immuneACCESS table, restricted to in-frame sequences. Some clones are absent from its copies; in checked studies, under half trace to an unresolved V gene, and the reason for the others is unknown. This sample is represented by fewer than 250,000 clones; about four fifths of them were singletons. The ten largest clones represent roughly 1.4% of the sample. The sample consisted of PBMCs. The receptors here all came from a woman in her 50s in good health and CMV-seronegative.

This clone was counted a single time. This rearrangement joins TRBV27 to TRBJ2-3; 11 bases are shared with TRBD2. This CDR3 is 15 amino acids long. V shed 7 bases and J 1 base; nucleotides not matched to a gene: 4. From germline, CDR1 is MNHEY and CDR2 SMNVEV (reference sequence). CDR3 amino acids: CASNLLAGGTDTQYF. DNA for the CDR3: TGTGCCAGCAACCTACTAGCGGGGGGCACAGATACGCAGTATTTT.

This clone has just a few counts. The chain carries TRBV10-3 and TRBJ1-1, with D unresolved. The V gene's germline CDR1 is ENHRY and CDR2 SYGVKD. The CDR3 is made up of 18 amino acids. The V end lost 2 bases, the J end lost 0 bases, and 19 bases lay between the germline ends. CDR3 amino acids: CAISEPDLTGKMNTEAFF. The CDR3 DNA reads TGTGCCATCAGTGAGCCCGATTTGACGGGTAAAATGAACACTGAAGCTTTCTTT.

V usage is TRBV7-6 and J usage is TRBJ2-3; 12 nucleotides line up with TRBD2. Germline loops: CDR1 SGHVS, CDR2 FNYEAQ. V trimming: 1 base; J trimming: 2 bases; junction bases outside the gene matches: 7. The CDR3 has 18 amino acids. The CDR3 coding sequence is TGTGCCAGCAGCTTAGGGGCTCTAGCGGGGGGGCCCACAGATACGCAGTATTTT. Its translation is CASSLGALAGGPTDTQYF.

The count of this clone is one. The CDR3 sequence: CASSPNTGLYQPQHF. Written as DNA, the CDR3 is TGTGCCAGCAGCCCTAATACAGGTTTATATCAGCCCCAGCATTTT. This chain links TRBV21-1 with TRBJ1-5; the listed D gene, TRBD1, was not tested against the DNA. TRBV21-1 is marked as a pseudogene. This CDR3 contains 15 residues.

The chain has TRBV9 and TRBJ2-5; 7 nucleotides line up with TRBD1. The CDR3 runs 14 residues. The V gene's germline CDR1 is SGDLS and CDR2 YYNGEE. J lost 4 bases, V lost 2 bases, and 5 bases had no gene match. The CDR3 region has the DNA TGTGCCAGCAGCGTCACGCACAGGGGAGAGACCCAGTACTTC. Translated, it gives CASSVTHRGETQYF.

This chain links TRBV7-2 with TRBJ2-3; possibly TRBD2 for D (6 bases). This CDR3 has 15 residues. The germline V gene has CDR1 SGHTA and CDR2 FQGNSA. The V end lost 1 base, the J end lost 4 bases, and 12 bases lay between the germline ends. CDR3 sequence: CASSLDGGVPDTQYF. The CDR3 bases are TGTGCCAGCAGCTTAGATGGCGGGGTCCCAGATACGCAGTATTTT.

The chain carries TRBV27 and TRBJ2-7; 7 nucleotides line up with TRBD2. V lost 2 bases to trimming and J lost 0 bases; unmatched junction nucleotides: 7. Per germline, CDR1 MNHEY and CDR2 SMNVEV (reference sequence). CDR3 length: 16 residues. The CDR3 DNA sequence: TGTGCCAGCAGTTTAGCAGCGGGAAAAAGCTCCTACGAGCAGTACTTC. Translating it yields CASSLAAGKSSYEQYF.

The chain links TRBV7-2 to TRBJ2-5; possibly TRBD1 for D (5 bases). From germline, CDR1 is SGHTA and CDR2 FQGNSA. CDR3 length: 14 amino acids. Trimming pared 6 bases from V and 3 bases from J, leaving 14 bases between. This CDR3 is CASSPSRGKETQYF. CDR3 nucleotides: TGTGCCAGCAGTCCTTCAAGGGGAAAAGAGACCCAGTACTTC. Using reference TRBV7-2 and TRBJ2-5 for the parts outside the CDR3, the full variable domain is GAGVSQSPSNKVTEKGKDVELRCDPISGHTALYWYRQSLGQGLEFLIYFQGNSAPDKSGLPSDRFSAERTGGSVSTLTIQRTQQEDSAVYLCASSPSRGKETQYFGPGTRLLVL.

The chain uses TRBV7-2 and TRBJ2-7; 7 bases agree with TRBD1. Germline CDR1 is SGHTA and CDR2 is FQGNSA. The CDR3 consists of 12 residues. Trimming cost V 5 bases and J 6 bases; bases outside gene matches: 4. CDR3 sequence reads: CASSHTGVEQYF. In DNA form, the CDR3 reads TGTGCCAGCAGCCACACAGGGGTCGAGCAGTACTTC.

The rearrangement links TRBV11-2 to TRBJ1-1, with 8 bases that match TRBD1. This CDR3 comprises 16 residues. Germline assignment: CDR1 SGHAT and CDR2 FQNNGV. The V segment lost 0 bases and the J segment 4 bases; nucleotides outside the gene matches: 7. The CDR3 here is CASSLETGVYTTEAFF. CDR3 coding DNA: TGTGCCAGCAGCTTAGAGACAGGGGTTTATACCACTGAAGCTTTCTTT.

This clone was picked up a small number of times. This rearrangement joins TRBV6-5 to TRBJ1-1; a weak D match, TRBD1 (6 bases). The CDR3 spans 14 residues. The V end lost 10 bases, the J end lost 0 bases, and 15 bases lay between the germline ends. Germline CDR1 and CDR2: MNHEY and SVGAGI. DNA of the CDR3: TGTGCCACCCGGAAGGACAGCGTGAACACTGAAGCTTTCTTT. This sequence encodes CATRKDSVNTEAFF.

Remarks on this clone: The sample contains more than one DNA sequence encoding this CDR3. This rearrangement joins TRBV6-5 to TRBJ2-1; 11 bases line up with TRBD2. The CDR3 has 14 amino acids. V trimming: 5 bases; J trimming: 4 bases; junction bases outside the gene matches: 1. CDR1 and CDR2 (germline): MNHEY, SVGAGI. This chain's CDR3 is CASSRLAGYNEQFF. In DNA form, the CDR3 reads TGTGCCAGCAGTCGACTAGCGGGGTACAATGAGCAGTTCTTC.

The rearrangement links TRBV11-2 to TRBJ2-7, with 9 bases identical to TRBD1. V was clipped by 5 bases and J by 2 bases; unmatched bases: 7. The CDR3 runs 15 residues. Germline assignment: CDR1 SGHAT and CDR2 FQNNGV. CDR3 amino acids: CASSPTGGGPYEQYF. The CDR3 nucleotides read TGTGCCAGCAGCCCAACAGGGGGCGGACCCTACGAGCAGTACTTC.

The chain combines TRBV11-1 with TRBJ1-1; 7 bases agree with TRBD1. Germline-derived CDR1 and CDR2 are SGHAT and FQDESV (reference sequence). This CDR3 comprises 15 residues. The J segment lost 10 bases and the V segment lost 1 base, leaving 12 bases of the junction unmatched. The CDR3 here is CASSLGSTGSYRAFF. DNA of the CDR3: TGTGCCAGCAGCTTAGGGTCGACAGGGTCGTACCGAGCTTTCTTT.